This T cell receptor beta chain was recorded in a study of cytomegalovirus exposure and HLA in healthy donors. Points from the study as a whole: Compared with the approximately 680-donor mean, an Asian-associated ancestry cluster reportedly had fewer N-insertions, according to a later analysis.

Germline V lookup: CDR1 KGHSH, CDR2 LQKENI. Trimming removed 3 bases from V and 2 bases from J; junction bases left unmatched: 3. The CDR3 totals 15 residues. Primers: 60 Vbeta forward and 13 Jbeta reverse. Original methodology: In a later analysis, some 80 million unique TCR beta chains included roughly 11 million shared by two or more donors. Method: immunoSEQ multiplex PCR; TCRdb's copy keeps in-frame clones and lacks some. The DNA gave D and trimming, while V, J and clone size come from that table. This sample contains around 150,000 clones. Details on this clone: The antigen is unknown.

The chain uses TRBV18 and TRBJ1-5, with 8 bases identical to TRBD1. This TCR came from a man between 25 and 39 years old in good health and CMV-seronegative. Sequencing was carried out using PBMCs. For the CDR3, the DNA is TGTGCCAGCTCACCTCGGACAGGGCGCAATCAGCCCCAGCATTTT. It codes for CASSPRTGRNQPQHF.